The 15 T cell receptor beta chains below all came from one sample that was sequenced in a study of immune evolution from preneoplasia to lung adenocarcinoma. Method: immunoSEQ multiplex PCR; TCRdb's copy keeps in-frame clones and lacks some. The sample shows some 10,000 clones, about 80% of them seen only once. Sequencing was performed on FFPE lung adenocarcinoma in situ tissue. The receptors stem from a person aged 55-80 years with lung adenocarcinoma.

This clone has just a few counts. The genes are TRBV27 and TRBJ1-5, with D possibly TRBD1 on 5 matching bases. The CDR3 extends over 15 amino acids. In germline, CDR1 is MNHEY, CDR2 SMNVEV (reference sequence). V gave up 1 base and J gave up 2 bases, with 9 bases separating them. CDR3 loop: CASSLYRGGNQPQHF. In DNA, the CDR3 is TGTGCCAGCAGTTTATATAGGGGAGGCAATCAGCCCCAGCATTTT.

This chain joins TRBV7-9 and TRBJ2-7; maybe TRBD2 (5 bases). Germline V gene lookup returns CDR1 SEHNR and CDR2 FQNEAQ (reference sequence). Deletions cut 10 bases from V and 0 bases from J, with 16 bases between. The CDR3 runs 14 residues. In DNA, the CDR3 is TGTGCCACCGACCGGGGATTTAGCTCCTACGAGCAGTACTTC. Translating it yields CATDRGFSSYEQYF. Drawing the rest from reference TRBV7-9 and TRBJ2-7, the complete variable domain is DTGVSQNPRHKITKRGQNVTFRCDPISEHNRLYWYRQTLGQGPEFLTYFQNEAQLEKSRLLSDRFSAERPKGSFSTLEIQRTEQGDSAMYLCATDRGFSSYEQYFGPGTRLTVT.

Regarding this clone: Just one base apart from a much larger clone, this may be a read error. Other DNA sequences within the sample encode an identical CDR3. This chain connects TRBV6-5 to TRBJ1-4, with D unresolved. Looked up from germline, CDR1 is MNHEY and CDR2 is SVGAGI. The CDR3 has 11 amino acids. Trimming left V 5 bases short and J 8 bases short, with 6 bases between. The CDR3 DNA reads TGTGCCAGCAGTCGCGGGGAAAAACTGTTTTTT. Translating it yields CASSRGEKLFF.

The V call is TRBV12-2, the J call TRBJ1-5. TRBV12-2 is listed as a pseudogene. The CDR3 runs to 20 residues. The chain's CDR3 is CASRPIGGTVLLLKQSAQHF. In DNA, the CDR3 is TGTGCAAGTCGCCCAATAGGGGGGACGGTACTCCTCCTCAAGCAATCAGCCCAGCATTTT.

This clone has just a few counts. This chain joins TRBV5-1 and TRBJ2-2, with TRBD1 as a possible D gene (6 bases). This CDR3 contains 14 residues. Germline lookup yields CDR1 SGHRS and CDR2 YFSETQ. The V gene lost 4 bases and the J gene lost 4 bases, with 11 bases spanning the gap. The CDR3 sequence is CASSIDRPTGELFF. DNA of the CDR3: TGCGCCAGCAGCATTGACAGGCCCACCGGGGAGCTGTTTTTT. The variable domain in full, completed from reference TRBV5-1 and TRBJ2-2, reads KAGVTQTPRYLIKTRGQQVTLSCSPISGHRSVSWYQQTPGQGLQFLFEYFSETQRNKGNFPGRFSGRQFSNSRSEMNVSTLELGDSALYLCASSIDRPTGELFFGEGSRLTVL.

This chain connects TRBV11-3 to TRBJ2-1; D remains ambiguous. The CDR3 is 13 amino acids. V dropped 2 bases and J dropped 7 bases, with 9 bases sitting between them. The germline CDR1 and CDR2 sequences are SGHNT and YENEEA. CDR3: CASSLSGTNEQFF. In nucleotides, the CDR3 is TGTGCCAGCAGCTTATCGGGCACAAATGAGCAGTTCTTC.

This clone was seen a handful of times. The gene calls are TRBV18 and TRBJ2-3; unclear D gene. V was trimmed by 8 bases and J by 0 bases, leaving 15 bases between them. This CDR3 spans 15 amino acids. Germline V lookup: CDR1 KGHSH, CDR2 LQKENI. The CDR3, as DNA: TGTGCCAGCCCCCCCGCGACAAGGAGCACAGATACGCAGTATTTT. Protein: CASPPATRSTDTQYF.

CDR3 nucleotide sequence: TGTGCCAGCAGCACAACGGTCGGGGTTACGGACACCATATATTTT. This codes for CASSTTVGVTDTIYF. The V gene is TRBV9, the J gene TRBJ1-3; no firm D call. The CDR3 totals 15 residues. V gave up 4 bases and J gave up 8 bases, with 19 bases separating them. Per the germline V gene, CDR1 is SGDLS and CDR2 is YYNGEE.

This clone was recorded only once. V is TRBV5-4 and J is TRBJ2-5; tentatively, D is TRBD1 (5 bases). Trimming took off 4 bases at V and 3 bases at J, with 10 bases between the two ends. CDR1 is SGHNT, CDR2 YYREEE, per germline (reference sequence). CDR3 length: 13 amino acids. CDR3 coding DNA: TGTGCCAGCAGCCAGGGCTTCGAAGAGACCCAGTACTTC. It translates to CASSQGFEETQYF.

The chain joins TRBV5-5 to TRBJ1-5, with D possibly TRBD1 on 5 matching bases. The CDR3 has 16 amino acids. Germline CDR1 reads SGHKS; CDR2 reads YYEKEE (reference sequence). The V gene lost 0 bases and the J gene lost 4 bases, with 14 bases spanning the gap. As DNA, the CDR3 is TGTGCCAGCAGCTTGGGAGGGGAGGGATATAATCAGCCCCAGCATTTT. Its translation is CASSLGGEGYNQPQHF.

The V call is TRBV7-3, the J call TRBJ2-5; possibly TRBD2 for D (5 bases). The CDR3 has 15 amino acids. V lost 5 bases, J lost 5 bases, and 18 bases lay in between. Germline CDR1 reads SGHTA; CDR2 reads FQGTGA. The CDR3 region has the DNA TGTGCCAGCAGCGTAGGGTCGGGGAGTGGCGAGACCCAGTACTTC. This encodes CASSVGSGSGETQYF.

V usage is TRBV7-9 and J usage is TRBJ2-1; 8 nucleotides agree with TRBD2. The CDR3 sequence is 16 residues long. Germline CDR1 and CDR2: SEHNR and FQNEAQ (reference sequence). Unmatched junction bases numbered 5, after V lost 1 base and J lost 3 bases. The CDR3 coding sequence is TGTGCCAGCAGCTTAGTCGGACTAGCAGACTACAATGAGCAGTTCTTC. Protein sequence: CASSLVGLADYNEQFF.

The chain carries TRBV19 and TRBJ2-7; 7 nucleotides agree with TRBD1. The CDR3 is made up of 15 amino acids. Germline-derived CDR1 and CDR2 are LNHDA and SQIVND (reference sequence). Losses at the gene ends were 6 bases for V and 3 bases for J; bases not matched to a gene: 11. CDR3 coding DNA: TGTGCCAGTAGCATGACGGGACAGAACATCTACGAGCAGTACTTC. It is translated as CASSMTGQNIYEQYF.

This clone has more than one count but fewer than ten. The chain links TRBV6-1 to TRBJ2-1; no firm D call. V was shortened by 1 base and J by 6 bases, with 10 bases between the two germline ends. The CDR3 has 14 residues. CDR1 and CDR2 from the germline V gene are MNHNS and SASEGT. The DNA of the CDR3 is TGTGCCAGCAGTGAAGGTATAGGGATCAATGAGCAGTTCTTC. It translates to CASSEGIGINEQFF.

The chain recombines TRBV7-9 with TRBJ1-6; D unresolved. V was cut by 6 bases and J by 8 bases, with 14 bases left in between. The CDR3 is 14 residues long. Germline CDR1 SEHNR, CDR2 FQNEAQ (reference sequence). The DNA for the CDR3 is TGTGCCAGCAGTAAGACCAGTGACCATTCACCCCTCCACTTT. Its translation: CASSKTSDHSPLHF.